The entry that follows covers one TCR beta chain sequence. No antigen is known for it. Deletions cut 5 bases from V and 6 bases from J, with 12 bases between. The CDR3 is 13 amino acids. The source of the sample is a study of T-cell reconstitution after alpha-beta-depleted transplantation in children. Study results and caveats: For some patients, TCRbeta diversity was high at day 60 because of recipient T cells and thymic progenitors that survived. Reportedly, only several hundred clones from non-depleted graft cells drove alpha-beta T-cell counts at about two months. Once a year had passed after transplant, T-cell counts and diversity came mostly from newly produced T cells.

Researchers prepared the TCRbeta library using unique molecular identifiers, the study reports. TCRdb ran MiXCR on the PCR reads and lists one entry per CDR3 protein. The data contain hundreds of thousands of distinct CDR3 sequences, under 25% of them seen just once; the ten biggest clones take up roughly 13%. This specimen consisted of PBMCs, mostly from graft donor cells, obtained 360 days after TCRalphabeta/CD19-depleted stem cell transplant. The sequence came from a boy in the first two years of life who had a stem cell transplant for acute myeloid leukemia, so the T cells may come from the graft donor. V and J are TRBV12-3 or TRBV12-4 and TRBJ2-3; D remains ambiguous. The CDR3 loop reads CASSPQGSDTQYF. In nucleotides, the CDR3 is TGTGCCAGCAGTCCTCAAGGGTCGGATACGCAGTATTTT.